This T cell receptor (beta chain) came from a study of immune heterogeneity within non-small cell lung tumors. Multiplex PCR amplified the TCR beta CDR3 region. Its first round ran for 10 to 11 cycles with 32 V and 13 J primers. TCRdb re-called the multiplex PCR reads with MiXCR, one entry per CDR3 protein. Here the sample spans roughly 12,000 distinct CDR3 sequences, around a fifth being singletons. Samples each supplied about 610 ng of bulk tumor genomic DNA as template. Several spatially distant biopsies were obtained per primary tumor intraoperatively. Enrolled patients presented with newly diagnosed, previously untreated non-small cell lung cancer and underwent curative surgery. Overall study results and limits: High-frequency T-cell receptor beta clonotypes were largely distinct between individual patients. Each patient's tumor sites shared recurring identical dominant CDR3 beta clonotypes, and individual sites also carried their own high-frequency clones.

This clonotype was counted a few times. Its antigen is still unknown. Germline lookup yields CDR1 SGHTS and CDR2 YDEGEE. The V and J ends lost 0 bases and 3 bases, in that order; junction bases with no gene match: 10. There are 17 residues in the CDR3. The sample taken for sequencing was lung tumor tissue. This chain connects TRBV5-8 to TRBJ2-5; 8 nucleotides match TRBD2. The clonotype originates from a man in his sixties with non-small cell lung cancer. The CDR3 coding sequence is TGTGCCAGCAGCTTGGACGTGGTTGGGGGACTAGAAGAGACCCAGTACTTC. Its protein product is CASSLDVVGGLEETQYF.